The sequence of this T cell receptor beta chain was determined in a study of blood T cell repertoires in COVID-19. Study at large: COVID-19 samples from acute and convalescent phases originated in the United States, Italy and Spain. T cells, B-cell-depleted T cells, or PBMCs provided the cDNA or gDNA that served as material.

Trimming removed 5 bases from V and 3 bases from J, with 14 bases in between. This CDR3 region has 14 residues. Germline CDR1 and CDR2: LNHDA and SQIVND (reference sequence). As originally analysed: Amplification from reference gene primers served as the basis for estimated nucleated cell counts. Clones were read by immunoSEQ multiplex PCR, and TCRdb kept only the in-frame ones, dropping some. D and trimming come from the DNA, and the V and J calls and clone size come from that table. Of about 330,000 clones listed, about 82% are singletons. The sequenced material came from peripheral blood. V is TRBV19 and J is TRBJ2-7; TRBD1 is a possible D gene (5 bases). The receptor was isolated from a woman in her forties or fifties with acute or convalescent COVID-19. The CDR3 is CASSSGQTIYEQYF. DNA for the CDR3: TGTGCCAGTAGTTCTGGACAAACCATCTACGAGCAGTACTTC.